Below, 7 T cell receptor beta chains from the same sample are listed, as sequenced in a study of blood T cell repertoires in COVID-19 (dated by TCRdb to the early 2020s). Receptor amplification or capture employed the immunoSEQ multiplex PCR assay. Sourced from immuneACCESS, this table was stored by TCRdb with only in-frame sequences that have V and J called. A share of the clones is absent; for the studies checked, an unresolved V gene accounts for under half, and the remainder has no known explanation. This sample holds hundreds of thousands of clones; roughly 88% were observed only once. The ten largest clonotypes hold roughly an eighth of the sample. Sequenced material: peripheral blood. Source of these receptors: a woman aged 50 to 65 with COVID-19, enrolled during active disease.

The chain combines TRBV19 with TRBJ2-1; 9 nucleotides match TRBD2. J gave up 6 bases and V 3 bases, and 3 bases lay outside the gene matches. Germline V gene data show CDR1 as LNHDA and CDR2 as SQIVND (reference sequence). CDR3 length: 14 amino acids. CDR3 in amino acids: CASSMLAGVNEQFF. CDR3 nucleotides: TGTGCCAGTAGTATGTTAGCGGGGGTCAATGAGCAGTTCTTC.

This chain uses TRBV19 with TRBJ1-3; 7 bases are a match to TRBD1. J gave up 1 base and V 6 bases, and 9 bases lay outside the gene matches. This CDR3 comprises 16 residues. Germline values: CDR1 LNHDA, CDR2 SQIVND (reference sequence). This CDR3 reads CASSPTGMISGNTIYF. The CDR3 bases are TGTGCCAGTAGCCCGACAGGGATGATTTCTGGAAACACCATATATTTT.

This clone appeared a few times. The V and J genes are TRBV28 and TRBJ1-4; the D gene is possibly TRBD1 (6 bases). This CDR3 spans 12 amino acids. Germline lookup yields CDR1 MDHEN and CDR2 SYDVKM. V gave up 6 bases and J gave up 17 bases, with 19 bases separating them. DNA for the CDR3: TGTGCCAGCAGCCTACTCGACAGGATCCCTTTTTTT. Translation gives CASSLLDRIPFF.

The chain couples TRBV15 to TRBJ1-2, with D maybe TRBD1 (5 bases). Trimming took 5 bases from V and 4 from J, leaving 17 bases between them. This CDR3 is built from 15 residues. Germline CDR1 is LNHNV and CDR2 is YYDKDF (reference sequence). The CDR3 DNA is TGTGCCACCAGCGGGGCCGGGGGATCCTTCTATGGCTACACCTTC. Protein: CATSGAGGSFYGYTF.

This clone was observed a few times. This chain connects TRBV24-1 to TRBJ2-1, with a tentative D call TRBD1 (6 bases). CDR3 length: 17 residues. V gave up 1 base and J gave up 1 base, with 13 bases separating them. Germline V gives CDR1 KGHDR, CDR2 SFDVKD. As DNA, the CDR3 is TGTGCCACCAGTGATTTAAGAGGGGGAAGGTCCTACAATGAGCAGTTCTTC. Its translation is CATSDLRGGRSYNEQFF.

Only one count was recorded for this clone. This chain connects TRBV9 to TRBJ2-5; 7 bases are a match to TRBD2. Trimming cost V 0 bases and J 9 bases; bases outside gene matches: 8. This CDR3 comprises 14 residues. Germline loops: CDR1 SGDLS, CDR2 YYNGEE. The CDR3 spells CASSVDGTRGAQYF. CDR3 DNA sequence: TGTGCCAGCAGCGTAGACGGGACCCGGGGGGCCCAGTACTTC. The full variable domain, with the rest looked up from reference TRBV9 and TRBJ2-5, is DSGVTQTPKHLITATGQRVTLRCSPRSGDLSVYWYQQSLDQGLQFLIQYYNGEERAKGNILERFSAQQFPDLHSELNLSSLELGDSALYFCASSVDGTRGAQYFGPGTRLLVL.

Only a few counts were recorded for this clone. The V gene is TRBV18, the J gene TRBJ1-1; 7 nucleotides line up with TRBD1. The junction had 9 bases not matched to a gene; V was cut back by 1 base and J by 1 base. Germline lookup yields CDR1 KGHSH and CDR2 LQKENI. This CDR3 contains 17 residues. The CDR3 nucleotides read TGTGCCAGCTCACCACGGCCTATGGGACAGACGAACACTGAAGCTTTCTTT. Translation gives CASSPRPMGQTNTEAFF.